These 13 T cell receptor beta chains came from one sample sequenced in a study of CD8+ T cells in alopecia areata. As the sequencing template, cDNA was produced by extracting RNA and reverse transcribing it. Profiling relied on immunoSEQ multiplex PCR, and the TCRdb table lists in-frame clones only, not all of them. Seen here are some 95,000 clones, 35% to 50% observed once, and the top ten hold around 0.8%. Sample: CD4+ T cells sorted from blood. The receptors come from a human donor with alopecia areata.

The chain combines TRBV29-1 with TRBJ2-2, with 9 bases matching TRBD1. Germline-derived CDR1 and CDR2 are SQVTM and ANQGSEA. V lost 6 bases and J lost 4; bases outside the gene matches: 3. The CDR3 consists of 13 residues. CDR3 residues: CSVETGGTGELFF. In DNA, the CDR3 is TGCAGCGTGGAGACAGGGGGCACCGGGGAGCTGTTTTTT.

The chain couples TRBV11-2 to TRBJ2-7, with D possibly TRBD1 on 5 matching bases. V was pared by 3 bases and J by 2 bases, with 20 bases between. The CDR3 runs 17 residues. CDR1 SGHAT and CDR2 FQNNGV come from the germline V gene. CDR3 loop: CASSFMHRNPGAYEQYF. CDR3 in DNA: TGTGCCAGCAGCTTTATGCACAGGAACCCAGGCGCCTACGAGCAGTACTTC. Full variable domain (outside the CDR3, taken from reference TRBV11-2 and TRBJ2-7): EAGVAQSPRYKIIEKRQSVAFWCNPISGHATLYWYQQILGQGPKLLIQFQNNGVVDDSQLPKDRFSAERLKGVDSTLKIQPAKLEDSAVYLCASSFMHRNPGAYEQYFGPGTRLTVT.

The J gene is TRBJ2-7, the V gene TRBV4-3, with TRBD2 identical over 7 bases. This CDR3 contains 12 residues. Germline CDR1 LGHNA, CDR2 YSLEER. The CDR3 DNA sequence: TGCGCATGGGAGGGAGGGCCCGACGAGCAGTACTTC. Protein product: CAWEGGPDEQYF.

This clone was seen more than once but under ten times. The chain links TRBV29-1 to TRBJ2-2; 7 bases map to TRBD1. V lost 4 bases, J lost 4 bases, and 3 bases stayed unmatched. Germline V gives CDR1 SQVTM, CDR2 ANQGSEA. The CDR3 is made up of 13 amino acids. CDR3 coding DNA: TGCAGCGTTGGACAGGGACCCACCGGGGAGCTGTTTTTT. This sequence encodes CSVGQGPTGELFF.

V usage is TRBV28 and J usage is TRBJ2-5; D is ambiguous. The CDR3 covers 13 residues. V lost 3 bases, J lost 5 bases, and 10 bases lay in between. The germline V gene has CDR1 MDHEN and CDR2 SYDVKM. The CDR3 DNA reads as TGTGCCAGCAGTTTGGGCCGGATTGAGACCCAGTACTTC. Protein: CASSLGRIETQYF.

This chain connects TRBV20-1 to TRBJ2-4; 8 positions agree with TRBD2. There are 11 residues in the CDR3. Trimming removed 3 bases from V and 9 bases from J; junction bases left unmatched: 1. Germline CDR1 and CDR2: DFQATT and SNEGSKA (reference sequence). The CDR3 loop reads CSASGRAIQYF. CDR3 nucleotides: TGCAGTGCTAGCGGGAGGGCCATTCAGTACTTC.

This chain joins TRBV5-1 and TRBJ2-3; D not certain. V was trimmed by 0 bases and J by 2 bases, leaving 10 bases between them. CDR1 and CDR2 (germline): SGHRS, YFSETQ. The CDR3 is 15 amino acids. The CDR3 DNA follows: TGCGCCAGCAGCTTGGGGGCTAGGAACACAGATACGCAGTATTTT. Its translation is CASSLGARNTDTQYF.

This clone has just a few counts. The chain has TRBV29-1 and TRBJ1-6; a possible D gene is TRBD1 (6 bases). This CDR3 has 14 residues. Trimming removed 5 bases at V and 6 bases at J, with 14 bases between. CDR1 is SQVTM, CDR2 ANQGSEA, per germline. CDR3 region: CSVSREGGNSPLHF. CDR3 bases: TGCAGCGTTTCCAGGGAAGGGGGTAATTCACCCCTCCACTTT. The full variable domain, completed using reference TRBV29-1 and TRBJ1-6, is SAVISQKPSRDICQRGTSLTIQCQVDSQVTMMFWYRQQPGQSLTLIATANQGSEATYESGFVIDKFPISRPNLTFSTLTVSNMSPEDSSIYLCSVSREGGNSPLHFGNGTRLTVT.

This clone was counted between two and nine times. The sample contains more than one DNA sequence encoding this CDR3. The chain couples TRBV29-1 to TRBJ2-3; D unclear. The CDR3 sequence is 13 residues long. Germline V gene data show CDR1 as SQVTM and CDR2 as ANQGSEA. Trimming cost V 3 bases and J 2 bases, with 9 bases left between them. The DNA of the CDR3 is TGCAGCGTTGAGGGCCGGGCCACAGATACGCAGTATTTT. This codes for CSVEGRATDTQYF.

This clone was seen a few times. The chain links TRBV6-5 to TRBJ2-2, with D unresolved. The length of the CDR3 is 14 residues. Germline V gene sequence: CDR1 MNHEY, CDR2 SVGAGI. The germline V and J ends were trimmed by 6 bases and 4 bases, with 12 bases remaining between them. The CDR3 reads CASSVTVSTGELFF. The CDR3 DNA is TGTGCCAGCAGCGTCACAGTGTCCACCGGGGAGCTGTTTTTT.

This clone was seen a few times. This sample also contains other DNA sequences that code for the same CDR3. The V call is TRBV2, the J call TRBJ2-3; D unclear. The CDR3 consists of 12 residues. Trimming took off 6 bases at V and 6 bases at J, with 10 bases between the two ends. Germline V lookup: CDR1 SNHLY, CDR2 FYNNEI. The CDR3: CASRVRGDTQYF. The DNA of the CDR3 is TGTGCCAGCAGGGTTCGTGGGGATACGCAGTATTTT.

This chain connects TRBV11-2 to TRBJ2-1, with a tentative D call TRBD1 (6 bases). Trimming left V 3 bases short and J 6 bases short, with 15 bases between. Germline loops: CDR1 SGHAT, CDR2 FQNNGV. CDR3 length equals 15 residues. CDR3 in amino acids: CASSFQDSLINEQFF. DNA of the CDR3: TGTGCCAGCAGCTTTCAGGACAGTTTGATCAATGAGCAGTTCTTC.

The chain employs TRBV7-9 and TRBJ2-1, with D unclear. V dropped 5 bases and J dropped 10 bases, with 12 bases sitting between them. Germline CDR1 and CDR2: SEHNR and FQNEAQ (reference sequence). The CDR3 sequence is 12 residues long. The CDR3 region is CASSETHGEQFF. DNA for the CDR3: TGTGCCAGCAGCGAAACTCACGGCGAGCAGTTCTTC.